The 26 T cell receptor beta chains in this list originate from one sample, sequenced in a study of blood T cells in healthy people across ages. Primers used in a second PCR of about 6 to 11 cycles were a sample-barcoded 5' primer and a J-beta primer mix. TCRdb redid the calling of the 5' RACE reads with MiXCR, one entry per CDR3 protein. Altogether some 890,000 distinct CDR3 sequences are present, under 35% being singletons, with the ten largest covering roughly 10%. The sample also formed part of further work on T cells of mothers and their children.

The sequenced sample was blood. Receptor source: a middle-aged woman in good health.

In its sample, this clonotype was seen a few times. The genes are TRBV9 and TRBJ2-1; 7 bases map to TRBD2. V lost 4 bases and J lost 10; bases outside the gene matches: 8. The CDR3 sequence is 13 residues long. In germline, CDR1 is SGDLS, CDR2 YYNGEE. Here the CDR3 reads CASSSRLAYEQFF. Written as DNA, the CDR3 is TGTGCCAGCAGCTCCAGACTAGCATACGAGCAGTTCTTC.

Many counts were recorded for this clonotype. The chain combines TRBV11-2 with TRBJ2-7; D not certain. The length of the CDR3 is 13 residues. V was cut by 1 base and J by 5 bases, with 9 bases left in between. Germline lookup yields CDR1 SGHAT and CDR2 FQNNGV. The CDR3 nucleotides are TGTGCCAGCAGCTTAGGTCTGCTCGACGAGCAGTACTTC. Its protein is CASSLGLLDEQYF.

This clonotype has just a few counts. The rearrangement links TRBV20-1 to TRBJ2-3; TRBD2 agrees at 7 bases. Germline CDR1 DFQATT, CDR2 SNEGSKA (reference sequence). The CDR3 consists of 16 residues. J gave up 0 bases and V 6 bases, and 12 bases lay outside the gene matches. The CDR3 reads CSAREGSSLSTDTQYF. The CDR3 region has the DNA TGCAGTGCCAGGGAGGGGTCTAGCCTTAGCACAGATACGCAGTATTTT.

The chain couples TRBV27 to TRBJ2-3; TRBD2 aligns across 7 bases. Germline loops: CDR1 MNHEY, CDR2 SMNVEV (reference sequence). The CDR3 runs to 12 residues. Losses at the gene ends were 9 bases for V and 2 bases for J; bases not matched to a gene: 2. The CDR3 loop reads CARTSNTDTQYF. As DNA, the CDR3 is TGTGCCAGGACTAGCAACACAGATACGCAGTATTTT.

The rearrangement uses TRBV7-3 and TRBJ1-1, with D unresolved. The V end lost 6 bases, the J end lost 1 base, and 9 bases lay between the germline ends. There are 13 residues in the CDR3. Looked up from germline, CDR1 is SGHTA and CDR2 is FQGTGA. CDR3 loop: CASSPDTNTEAFF. The CDR3 DNA is TGTGCCAGCAGTCCTGACACGAACACTGAAGCTTTCTTT. The full variable domain, in which reference TRBV7-3 and TRBJ1-1 provide the parts outside the CDR3, is GAGVSQTPSNKVTEKGKYVELRCDPISGHTALYWYRQSLGQGPEFLIYFQGTGAADDSGLPNDRFFAVRPEGSVSTLKIQRTERGDSAVYLCASSPDTNTEAFFGQGTRLTVV.

This chain links TRBV4-3 with TRBJ2-6; TRBD1 or TRBD2 may be the D gene (5 bases each). Germline V gene lookup returns CDR1 LGHNA and CDR2 YSLEER. Trimming took off 4 bases at V and 0 bases at J, with 13 bases between the two ends. This CDR3 is built from 17 residues. The CDR3 region is CASSLGTECSGANVLTF. The CDR3 DNA reads as TGCGCCAGCAGCCTGGGGACGGAGTGCTCTGGGGCCAACGTCCTGACTTTC.

Note on this clonotype: A much larger clone differs by one base, so this may be a read error. The chain uses TRBV29-1 and TRBJ1-4; maybe TRBD1 (6 bases). The CDR3 is made up of 13 amino acids. Per the germline V gene, CDR1 is SQVTM and CDR2 is ANQGSEA. CDR3 coding DNA: TGCAGCACCACACAGGGCCCTAATGAAAAACTGGTTTTT. This gives the protein CSTTQGPNEKLVF.

This clonotype was found many times. The chain couples TRBV4-1 to TRBJ2-4, with TRBD2 as a possible D gene (5 bases). This CDR3 is built from 16 residues. The germline V gene has CDR1 MGHRA and CDR2 YSYEKL. V lost 1 base and J lost 3, with 13 bases in between. CDR3 nucleotides: TGCGCCAGCAGCCAAGGGGTGATGGGAGTCAAAAACATTCAGTACTTC. Residues: CASSQGVMGVKNIQYF.

This clonotype was observed at least ten times. The chain uses TRBV12-3 or TRBV12-4 and TRBJ2-5; D is unclear. V dropped 1 base and J dropped 0 bases, with 9 bases sitting between them. The CDR3 covers 15 residues. For the CDR3, the DNA is TGTGCCAGCAGTTTAGGAGAATATTACCAAGAGACCCAGTACTTC. Its protein product is CASSLGEYYQETQYF.

On this clonotype itself: This clone may be a read error of a much larger clone one base away. The chain is built from TRBV2 and TRBJ2-1, with D possibly TRBD2 on 5 matching bases. The J call is uncertain, as TRBJ2-7 better fits the DNA end. In germline, CDR1 is SNHLY, CDR2 FYNNEI. The CDR3 runs 14 residues. CDR3 amino acids: CASSESSDNNEQYF. CDR3 coding DNA: TGTGCCAGCAGTGAAAGTAGCGACAACAATGAGCAGTACTTC.

Notes on this clonotype: The junction does not match germline at one end; this may be a read error. The J gene is TRBJ1-1, the V gene TRBV12-3 or TRBV12-4, with D possibly TRBD1 on 5 matching bases. The CDR3 spans 15 residues. This CDR3 is CTSSPGGGMNTEAFF. CDR3 DNA sequence: TGCACCAGCAGCCCCGGGGGAGGGATGAACACTGAAGCTTTCTTT.

Ten or more counts support this clonotype. The chain uses TRBV20-1 and TRBJ1-1; tentatively, D is TRBD1 (5 bases). V was cut by 2 bases and J by 7 bases, with 17 bases left in between. From germline, CDR1 is DFQATT and CDR2 SNEGSKA (reference sequence). The CDR3 sequence is 14 residues long. The CDR3 nucleotides are TGCAGTGCTAGATTTACCTTTGGGGGAAATGAAGCTTTCTTT. Its protein product is CSARFTFGGNEAFF.

There are many counts of this clonotype. The chain employs TRBV18 and TRBJ1-2, with a weak D call TRBD1 (6 bases). The germline V gene has CDR1 KGHSH and CDR2 LQKENI. CDR3 length equals 14 residues. The V gene lost 2 bases and the J gene lost 2 bases, with 9 bases spanning the gap. The CDR3 sequence: CASSPEGTNYGYTF. The CDR3 coding sequence is TGTGCCAGCTCACCAGAGGGGACAAACTATGGCTACACCTTC.

This clonotype was detected only a few times. This chain uses TRBV7-2 with TRBJ2-3; D not certain. Germline V gene sequence: CDR1 SGHTA, CDR2 FQGNSA. The CDR3 sequence is 13 residues long. Trimming cost V 2 bases and J 4 bases, with 7 bases left between them. In nucleotides, the CDR3 is TGTGCCAGCAGCTTACTGAACGCAGATACGCAGTATTTT. Protein sequence: CASSLLNADTQYF.

This clonotype appeared many times. The chain combines TRBV28 with TRBJ2-7, with no clear D. V was cut by 6 bases and J by 0 bases, with 12 bases left in between. Germline V gene lookup returns CDR1 MDHEN and CDR2 SYDVKM. This CDR3 spans 14 amino acids. CDR3 sequence reads: CASRLTDSSYEQYF. The CDR3, as DNA: TGTGCCAGCAGATTGACGGATAGCTCCTACGAGCAGTACTTC.

Many counts were recorded for this clonotype. This sequence joins TRBV7-2 and TRBJ2-5; 9 nucleotides match TRBD2. This CDR3 has 17 residues. V trimming: 5 bases; J trimming: 2 bases; junction bases outside the gene matches: 12. From germline, CDR1 is SGHTA and CDR2 FQGNSA. CDR3 sequence reads: CASSPRRAGGVQETQYF. Here the CDR3 DNA reads TGTGCCAGCAGCCCCAGGCGAGCGGGGGGTGTTCAAGAGACCCAGTACTTC.

This clonotype turned up a few times. The chain links TRBV28 to TRBJ2-4, with a weak D call TRBD1 (6 bases). Germline loops: CDR1 MDHEN, CDR2 SYDVKM. V lost 7 bases and J lost 0, with 16 bases in between. The CDR3 loop spans 16 amino acids. CDR3 DNA: TGTGCCAGCATTCATGACAGGCCGTTAGCCAAAAACATTCAGTACTTC. It specifies CASIHDRPLAKNIQYF.

This clonotype was counted only a few times. The chain combines TRBV28 with TRBJ1-2, with 7 bases that match TRBD1. With V trimmed by 6 bases and J by 5 bases, 12 bases remained unmatched. Germline-derived CDR1 and CDR2 are MDHEN and SYDVKM. CDR3 length: 15 residues. The chain's CDR3 is CASRGTTGMIYGYTF. The DNA of the CDR3 is TGTGCCAGCAGGGGAACGACAGGGATGATTTATGGCTACACCTTC.

This clonotype occurred a few times. The genes are TRBV25-1 and TRBJ2-1; 8 nucleotides line up with TRBD2. The germline CDR1 and CDR2 sequences are MGHDK and SYGVNS. The CDR3 runs to 18 residues. The J segment lost 0 bases and the V segment lost 11 bases, leaving 18 bases of the junction unmatched. CDR3 bases: TGTGCCCGCGGGGGGCGGGACGATCTTTATAGCTCCTACAATGAGCAGTTCTTC. Amino acids: CARGGRDDLYSSYNEQFF.

The V call is TRBV12-3 or TRBV12-4, the J call TRBJ2-2, with a possible D match to TRBD2 (5 bases). V lost 2 bases to trimming and J lost 5 bases, with 9 bases between them. CDR3 size: 14 residues. CDR3 DNA: TGTGCCAGCAGTTTAATCGAGGGAACCGGGGAGCTGTTTTTT. Protein: CASSLIEGTGELFF.

About this clonotype: A junction end diverges from the germline sequence, so it may reflect a read error. CDR3: CVSSLGQGDTQYF. For the CDR3, the DNA is TGTGTCAGCAGCCTGGGACAGGGGGATACGCAGTATTTT. This chain uses TRBV7-2 with TRBJ2-3; 10 nucleotides align to TRBD1. Germline V lookup: CDR1 SGHTA, CDR2 FQGNSA. The CDR3 loop spans 13 amino acids. Together with reference TRBV7-2 and TRBJ2-3, the CDR3 gives the full variable domain: GAGVSQSPSNKVTEKGKDVELRCDPISGHTALYWYRQSLGQGLEFLIYFQGNSAPDKSGLPSDRFSAERTGGSVSTLTIQRTQQEDSAVYLCVSSLGQGDTQYFGPGTRLTVL.

The chain joins TRBV20-1 to TRBJ2-5; 8 bases fit TRBD2. V was clipped by 3 bases and J by 0 bases; unmatched bases: 9. The CDR3 loop spans 16 amino acids. The germline V gene has CDR1 DFQATT and CDR2 SNEGSKA (reference sequence). Written as DNA, the CDR3 is TGCAGTGCTAGTCCCCCCGGACTAGCTAACCAAGAGACCCAGTACTTC. Translation: CSASPPGLANQETQYF.

Of note for this clonotype: No DNA is shown, since the ends of the CDR3 on it are uncertain; the CDR3 is the one TCRdb lists. The chain is built from TRBV29-1 and TRBJ1-1; TRBD1 reflects the table's D call only, with no check against the DNA. Germline V gives CDR1 SQVTM, CDR2 ANQGSEA. The CDR3 adds up to 23 amino acids, both ends counted. CDR3 region: CSVDAPRSYNEQFFGPGNTEAFF.

V and J are TRBV5-1 and TRBJ1-4; D unresolved. V lost 5 bases and J 3 bases, leaving 11 bases between the germline ends. Per germline, CDR1 SGHRS and CDR2 YFSETQ. This CDR3 is 14 amino acids long. The CDR3 loop reads CASSWEKANEKLFF. In DNA form, the CDR3 reads TGCGCCAGCAGTTGGGAGAAGGCTAATGAAAAACTGTTTTTT.

The chain carries TRBV5-1 and TRBJ1-1; tentatively, D is TRBD1 (5 bases). The CDR3 covers 16 residues. The V gene's germline CDR1 is SGHRS and CDR2 YFSETQ. Trimming removed 0 bases from V and 3 bases from J, with 15 bases in between. This CDR3 is CASSLGQGAIDTEAFF. In DNA, the CDR3 is TGCGCCAGCAGCTTGGGGCAGGGTGCTATTGACACTGAAGCTTTCTTT.

This chain uses TRBV4-1 with TRBJ2-1; a possible D gene is TRBD2 (6 bases). The V end lost 3 bases, the J end lost 3 bases, and 18 bases lay between the germline ends. The CDR3 spans 17 residues. Germline lookup yields CDR1 MGHRA and CDR2 YSYEKL. The CDR3 DNA is TGCGCCAGCAGCCATGGACGGCGGGGCGAAAGCTACAATGAGCAGTTCTTC. It codes for CASSHGRRGESYNEQFF.